Each of the 22 T cell receptor beta chains below was sequenced from the same sample in a study of T cells after yellow fever vaccination. A single record per CDR3 protein comes from TCRdb applying MiXCR to the 5' RACE reads. The repertoire holds about 45,000 distinct CDR3 sequences, with about 7% as singletons. Source: CD8+ T cells not binding an NS4B(214-222) dextramer, sorted from PBMCs, taken 45 days after the yellow fever booster vaccination. The receptor set was obtained from a man younger than 40 who received the YFV17D yellow fever vaccine.

At least ten counts were recorded for this clonotype. J is TRBJ2-1 and V is TRBV27; D ambiguous. V was clipped by 4 bases and J by 0 bases, with 10 bases between them. This CDR3 region has 15 residues. Germline V gene sequence: CDR1 MNHEY, CDR2 SMNVEV (reference sequence). The CDR3 coding sequence is TGTGCCAGCAGTTCGGTGCTTAGCTCCTACAATGAGCAGTTCTTC. Translating gives CASSSVLSSYNEQFF.

This clonotype has just a few counts. The chain links TRBV20-1 to TRBJ1-1; 7 bases line up with TRBD1. The V gene end was trimmed by 3 bases and the J gene end by 0 bases; junction bases not matched to a gene: 1. CDR1 is DFQATT, CDR2 SNEGSKA, per germline (reference sequence). This CDR3 contains 13 residues. CDR3 nucleotides: TGCAGTGCTAGGGGACAGATGAACACTGAAGCTTTCTTT. Protein product: CSARGQMNTEAFF.

In its sample, this clonotype was seen many times. This chain joins TRBV6-5 and TRBJ2-3, with 7 bases aligning to TRBD1. J lost 7 bases, V lost 0 bases, and 10 bases had no gene match. The CDR3 length is 16 residues. Germline-derived CDR1 and CDR2 are MNHEY and SVGAGI. The CDR3 protein is CASSYSLYRGVYTQYF. The CDR3 DNA reads as TGTGCCAGCAGTTACTCTCTTTACAGGGGCGTATATACGCAGTATTTT.

A remark on this clonotype: It may be a read error: a sequence one base away is much more abundant. The chain employs TRBV7-9 and TRBJ2-7; D unclear. CDR3 size: 13 residues. From germline, CDR1 is SEHNR and CDR2 FQNEAQ (reference sequence). CDR3 DNA: TGTGCCAGCAGCCGCGGCCAGACTGACGAGGAGTACTTC. It yields the protein CASSRGQTDEEYF.

This clonotype was seen ten or more times. This sequence joins TRBV4-3 and TRBJ2-1; D unresolved. V was trimmed by 0 bases and J by 4 bases, leaving 10 bases between them. The CDR3 runs 15 residues. CDR1 and CDR2 (germline): LGHNA, YSLEER. CDR3 loop: CASSQEGRWYNEQFF. DNA for the CDR3: TGCGCCAGCAGCCAAGAAGGTCGCTGGTACAATGAGCAGTTCTTC.

On this clonotype: A much larger clone differs by one base, so this may be a read error. V and J are TRBV6-2 or TRBV6-3 and TRBJ2-2; D is unclear. Germline V lookup: CDR1 MNHEY, CDR2 SVGEGT. CDR3 length equals 14 residues. This CDR3 is CASSYAANTWELFF. Here the CDR3 DNA reads TGTGCCAGCAGTTACGCAGCGAACACCTGGGAGCTGTTTTTT.

This clonotype was recorded at least ten times. V gene TRBV4-2 combines with J gene TRBJ2-1; D might be TRBD1 or TRBD2, each matching 5 bases. V was trimmed by 6 bases and J by 4 bases, leaving 10 bases between them. The CDR3 contains 13 residues. CDR1 and CDR2 (germline): LGHNA, YNFKEQ. The DNA of the CDR3 is TGTGCCAGCAGGCCCGAGGGGTACAATGAGCAGTTCTTC. Encoded protein: CASRPEGYNEQFF.

This clonotype showed up many times. The V and J genes are TRBV7-9 and TRBJ2-7; 7 bases line up with TRBD1. Germline CDR1 is SEHNR and CDR2 is FQNEAQ (reference sequence). V lost 5 bases to trimming and J lost 2 bases; unmatched junction nucleotides: 9. This CDR3 spans 15 amino acids. The CDR3 protein is CASSTTDRAPYEQYF. In nucleotides, the CDR3 is TGTGCCAGCAGCACTACCGACAGGGCCCCCTACGAGCAGTACTTC.

The table lists this clonotype with many counts. This sequence joins TRBV6-5 and TRBJ2-2, with unresolved D. The CDR3 is made up of 13 amino acids. V was pared by 2 bases and J by 5 bases, with 6 bases between. CDR1 MNHEY and CDR2 SVGAGI come from the germline V gene. The chain's CDR3 is CASSYGVTGELFF. The DNA of the CDR3 is TGTGCCAGCAGTTACGGTGTGACCGGGGAGCTGTTTTTT.

This clonotype was seen ten or more times. The chain recombines TRBV4-3 with TRBJ2-7; 10 bases agree with TRBD1. Germline V CDR1 and CDR2: LGHNA, YSLEER. The CDR3 sequence is 18 residues long. V was clipped by 3 bases and J by 2 bases; unmatched bases: 13. The CDR3 sequence is CASSQAFIGQGDAYEQYF. The CDR3 bases are TGCGCCAGCAGCCAGGCTTTTATAGGACAGGGGGACGCCTACGAGCAGTACTTC.

This clonotype came up a few times. The chain uses TRBV15 and TRBJ1-2, with D possibly matching TRBD1 (6 bases). The CDR3 runs to 14 residues. V gave up 5 bases and J gave up 3 bases, with 13 bases separating them. The germline gives CDR1 LNHNV, CDR2 YYDKDF (reference sequence). The CDR3 region has the DNA TGTGCCACCAGCCGCAAGGAGGGGGACTATGGCTACACCTTC. It is translated as CATSRKEGDYGYTF.

This clonotype was seen repeatedly, ten times or more. The chain joins TRBV27 to TRBJ2-2; D not certain. Looked up from germline, CDR1 is MNHEY and CDR2 is SMNVEV (reference sequence). V lost 4 bases, J lost 3 bases, and 3 bases lay in between. The CDR3 totals 12 residues. The CDR3 loop is CASSYYTGELFF. As DNA, the CDR3 is TGTGCCAGCAGTTACTACACCGGGGAGCTGTTTTTT.

Ten or more counts support this clonotype. The chain links TRBV19 to TRBJ2-1; 8 bases agree with TRBD2. With V trimmed by 3 bases and J by 2 bases, 3 bases remained unmatched. The CDR3 is 15 residues long. Per germline, CDR1 LNHDA and CDR2 SQIVND (reference sequence). DNA for the CDR3: TGTGCCAGTAGTATCTGGCGGGAGGCCTACAATGAGCAGTTCTTC. This codes for CASSIWREAYNEQFF.

This clonotype was detected many times. The chain couples TRBV20-1 to TRBJ2-7; TRBD2 matches 12 bases. This CDR3 is 17 amino acids long. Germline lookup yields CDR1 DFQATT and CDR2 SNEGSKA (reference sequence). V lost 0 bases to trimming and J lost 4 bases; unmatched junction nucleotides: 10. As DNA, the CDR3 is TGCAGTGCTAGAGATCTTCGGACTAGCGGGAATGCTTACGAGCAGTACTTC. Its protein is CSARDLRTSGNAYEQYF.

This clonotype was counted ten times or more. The rearrangement joins TRBV24-1 to TRBJ2-5; D assignment may be TRBD1 or TRBD2 (5 bases each). The V gene lost 9 bases and the J gene lost 3 bases, with 22 bases spanning the gap. CDR3 length equals 16 residues. Germline lookup yields CDR1 KGHDR and CDR2 SFDVKD. This CDR3 reads CATSPGRTRREETQYF. The CDR3 coding sequence is TGTGCCACCTCCCCCGGTCGGACACGGCGGGAAGAGACCCAGTACTTC.

In its sample, this clonotype was seen many times. V and J are TRBV20-1 and TRBJ2-5; no clear D. V was trimmed by 2 bases and J by 9 bases, leaving 22 bases between them. Germline CDR1 reads DFQATT; CDR2 reads SNEGSKA (reference sequence). This CDR3 is built from 15 residues. This chain's CDR3 is CSARRPFGDAGAQYF. Written as DNA, the CDR3 is TGCAGTGCTAGAAGGCCCTTTGGCGATGCAGGCGCCCAGTACTTC.

At least ten counts were recorded for this clonotype. The chain recombines TRBV27 with TRBJ2-7; D gene uncertain. Germline V gives CDR1 MNHEY, CDR2 SMNVEV (reference sequence). Trimming removed 4 bases from V and 6 bases from J, with 7 bases in between. The CDR3 is 11 amino acids. The CDR3 loop is CASSSAVEQYF. DNA for the CDR3: TGTGCCAGCAGTTCCGCCGTCGAGCAGTACTTC.

The table lists this clonotype with a few counts. The J gene is TRBJ2-4, the V gene TRBV11-2; TRBD2 might be the D (5 bases). The CDR3 loop spans 15 amino acids. CDR1 and CDR2 (germline): SGHAT, FQNNGV. V was trimmed by 5 bases and J by 9 bases, leaving 20 bases between them. The CDR3 sequence: CASSPIALVDIIQYF. As DNA, the CDR3 is TGTGCCAGCAGCCCCATAGCGTTGGTCGACATCATTCAGTACTTC.

This clonotype was seen more than once but under ten times. This chain connects TRBV20-1 to TRBJ2-7, with D maybe TRBD1 (6 bases). Germline V gives CDR1 DFQATT, CDR2 SNEGSKA (reference sequence). The CDR3 is 14 amino acids. V gave up 3 bases and J gave up 2 bases, with 14 bases separating them. CDR3 nucleotides: TGCAGTGCTAGTGGGCAGGGGCCGACCTACGAGCAGTACTTC. This gives the protein CSASGQGPTYEQYF.

This clonotype was seen repeatedly, ten times or more. CDR3 sequence (DNA): TGTGCCAACCTAGCGGAAAACACCGGGGAGCTGTTTTTT. Translation gives CANLAENTGELFF. The rearrangement joins TRBV7-2 to TRBJ2-2; 7 bases map to TRBD2. This CDR3 has 13 amino acids. With V trimmed by 10 bases and J by 2 bases, 4 bases remained unmatched. Germline lookup yields CDR1 SGHTA and CDR2 FQGNSA.

This clonotype was observed a handful of times. The CDR3 spells CASSSREGIYGYTF. In DNA form, the CDR3 reads TGTGCCAGCAGTTCCCGGGAGGGTATCTATGGCTACACCTTC. The chain joins TRBV6-5 to TRBJ1-2; D call uncertain. The CDR3 has 14 residues. CDR1 is MNHEY, CDR2 SVGAGI, per germline. V lost 4 bases to trimming and J lost 4 bases, with 13 bases between them.

There are a few counts of this clonotype. The V call is TRBV27, the J call TRBJ1-6, with D possibly matching TRBD1 (5 bases). Germline V gene sequence: CDR1 MNHEY, CDR2 SMNVEV (reference sequence). The V and J ends lost 5 bases and 4 bases respectively, with 9 bases between them. The CDR3 covers 14 residues. The CDR3 reads CASSRQGYNSPLHF. The CDR3 DNA follows: TGTGCCAGCAGTCGCCAGGGTTATAATTCACCCCTCCACTTT.